Described below is a single T cell receptor (beta chain) sequence and its context. Its specificity is not known. This CDR3 is built from 15 residues. Germline values: CDR1 DFQATT, CDR2 SNEGSKA (reference sequence). The trim removed 6 bases at V and 1 base at J, leaving 11 bases unmatched. Each CDR3 protein gets one entry after TCRdb re-called the 5' RACE reads with MiXCR. The top ten hold less than 25% of the sample, which has 310,000 or so distinct CDR3 sequences, around 3.6% seen once. This entry is derived from a study of T cells after yellow fever vaccination. The study's findings and limits: Some clonotypes were seen in both the CD4 and the CD8 compartments. These made up a small share and likely arose from convergent recombination.

The chain recombines TRBV20-1 with TRBJ2-5; 7 bases fit TRBD1. The sample here was PBMCs, taken on the day of the yellow fever booster vaccination. The receptor was derived from a man aged 18 to 29 who received the YFV17D yellow fever vaccine. CDR3 nucleotide sequence: TGCAGTGCCATCCCAAGGACAGGATTCCAAGAGACCCAGTACTTC. It encodes CSAIPRTGFQETQYF.